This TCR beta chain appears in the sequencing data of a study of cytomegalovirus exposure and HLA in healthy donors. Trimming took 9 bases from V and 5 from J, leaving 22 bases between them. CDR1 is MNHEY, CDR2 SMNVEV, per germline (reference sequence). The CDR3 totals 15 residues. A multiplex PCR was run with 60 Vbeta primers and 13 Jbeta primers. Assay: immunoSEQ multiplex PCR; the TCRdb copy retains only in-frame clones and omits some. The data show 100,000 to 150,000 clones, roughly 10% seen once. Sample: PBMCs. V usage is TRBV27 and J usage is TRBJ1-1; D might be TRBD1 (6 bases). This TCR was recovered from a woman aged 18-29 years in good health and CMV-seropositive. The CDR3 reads CARFPGEGHRTEAFF. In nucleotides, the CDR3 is TGTGCCAGGTTCCCAGGTGAGGGACACCGAACTGAAGCTTTCTTT.